The T cell receptor beta chain described here comes from a study of shared clonotypes between healthy human individuals. General study points: Clonotypes shared by all four donors outscored non-shared clonotypes in generation probability.

Over several immunoSEQ plates, each subset's genomic DNA was distributed in even portions. Roughly 27,000 T cell genomes, or roughly 200 ng DNA, went into the sorted-subset replicate PCRs. The assay was immunoSEQ multiplex PCR, and TCRdb's table has in-frame clones only and misses some. The sample has around 2,000,000 clones, approximately 94% seen once. The germline V gene has CDR1 LNHNV and CDR2 YYDKDF (reference sequence). After removal of 1 base from V and 6 bases from J, the junction contained 8 bases not matched to a gene. The CDR3 covers 16 residues. Regarding this clone: Its antigen is undetermined.

It was CD45RO-negative cells, positively selected for CCR7, that made up naive CD8 cells, with terminally differentiated effector memory CD45RA+ cells excluded. Sequenced material: naive CD8+ T cells sorted from blood. This sequence originates from a man between 18 and 35 years old in good health. The rearrangement joins TRBV15 to TRBJ2-2; 7 bases are a match to TRBD1. Written as DNA, the CDR3 is TGTGCCACCAGCAGAGTCAATGACAGGGTGGCCGGGGAGCTGTTTTTT. Amino acid sequence: CATSRVNDRVAGELFF.